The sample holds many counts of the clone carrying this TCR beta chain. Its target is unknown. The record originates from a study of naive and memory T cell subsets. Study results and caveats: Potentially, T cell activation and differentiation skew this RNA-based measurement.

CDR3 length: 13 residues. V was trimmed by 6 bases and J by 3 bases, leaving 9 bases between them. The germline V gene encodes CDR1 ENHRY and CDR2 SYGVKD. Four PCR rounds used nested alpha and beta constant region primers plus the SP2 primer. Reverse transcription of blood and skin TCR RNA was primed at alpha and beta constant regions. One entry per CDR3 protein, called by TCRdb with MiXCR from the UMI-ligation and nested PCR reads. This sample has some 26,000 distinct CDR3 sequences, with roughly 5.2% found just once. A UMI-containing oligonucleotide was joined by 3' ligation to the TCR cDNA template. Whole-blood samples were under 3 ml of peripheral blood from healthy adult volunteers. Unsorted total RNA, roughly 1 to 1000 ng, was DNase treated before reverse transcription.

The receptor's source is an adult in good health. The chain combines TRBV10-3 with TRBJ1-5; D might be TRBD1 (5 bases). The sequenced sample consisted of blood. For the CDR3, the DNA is TGTGCCATCAGCCCGGGACTCAATCAGCCCCAGCATTTT. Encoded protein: CAISPGLNQPQHF.